This is a list of T cell receptor beta chains from one sample in a study of immune heterogeneity within non-small cell lung tumors. TCRdb called the multiplex PCR reads again in MiXCR, with one record for every CDR3 protein. Here the sample spans a few thousand distinct CDR3 sequences, about 17% being singletons. Sequenced: lung tumor tissue. These receptors all stem from a man aged 35 to 55 with non-small cell lung cancer. The CDR3 runs from the conserved cysteine through the conserved F or W. The D gene is left open where the match is weak. Only part of the rows carry a size: once, few, many, or a class if the clone is expanded.

size: medium-sized; V: TRBV18; D: TRBD1; J: TRBJ2-7; CDR3: CASSPYGTGVMKDEQYF; DNA: TGTGCCAGCTCACCATACGGGACAGGGGTAATGAAGGACGAGCAGTACTTC
size: medium-sized; V: TRBV5-1; D: -; J: TRBJ2-7; CDR3: CASSFNQGQEQYF; DNA: TGCGCCAGCAGCTTCAATCAGGGCCAAGAGCAGTACTTC
size: medium-sized; V: TRBV11-2; D: -; J: TRBJ2-7; CDR3: CASSLEWMEGSYGQYF; DNA: TGTGCCAGCAGCTTAGAGTGGATGGAAGGGTCCTACGGGCAGTACTTT
size: medium-sized; V: TRBV5-1; D: -; J: TRBJ2-6; CDR3: CASSIEGPGANVLTF; DNA: TGCGCCAGCAGTATCGAGGGCCCCGGGGCCAACGTCCTGACTTTC
size: medium-sized; V: TRBV2; D: -; J: TRBJ1-1; CDR3: CASSPSGLLNTEAFF; DNA: TGTGCCAGCAGTCCTTCGGGACTCCTGAACACTGAAGCTTTCTTT
size: medium-sized; V: TRBV18; D: -; J: TRBJ2-7; CDR3: CASSPGGYEQYF; DNA: TGTGCCAGCTCACCCGGGGGCTACGAGCAGTACTTC
size: many; V: TRBV3-1; D: -; J: TRBJ1-1; CDR3: CASSPGVTEAFF; DNA: TGTGCCAGCAGCCCAGGGGTTACTGAAGCTTTCTTT
size: once; V: TRBV9; D: -; J: TRBJ2-1; CDR3: CASTRWGGQYDEQLF; DNA: TGTGCCAGCACCAGATGGGGGGGGCAATACGATGAGCAGTTGTTC
size: medium-sized; V: TRBV20-1; D: -; J: TRBJ1-4; CDR3: CSARDQGRWHEKLFF; DNA: TGCAGTGCTAGAGATCAAGGACGCTGGCATGAAAAACTGTTTTTT
size: medium-sized; V: TRBV6-5; D: TRBD1; J: TRBJ1-2; CDR3: CASSYIGGGGYTF; DNA: TGTGCCAGCAGTTACATAGGGGGCGGTGGCTACACCTTC
size: once; V: TRBV11-1; D: TRBD2; J: TRBJ2-5; CDR3: CASTDGTSSQTQYF; DNA: TGTGCCAGCACCGATGGGACTAGTTCCCAGACCCAGTACTTC
size: medium-sized; V: TRBV30; D: -; J: TRBJ1-1; CDR3: CAWSVVSGTEAFF; DNA: TGTGCCTGGAGTGTAGTGAGTGGAACTGAAGCTTTCTTT
size: medium-sized; V: TRBV11-2; D: -; J: TRBJ2-1; CDR3: CASSLAGQPGNEQFF; DNA: TGTGCCAGCAGCTTAGCCGGGCAGCCGGGCAATGAGCAGTTCTTC
size: many; V: TRBV5-1; D: -; J: TRBJ2-3; CDR3: CASNQFGGLTDTQYF; DNA: TGCGCCAGCAACCAGTTCGGGGGGCTCACAGATACGCAGTATTTT
size: -; V: TRBV25-1; D: -; J: TRBJ1-1; CDR3: CASSPEQGRLGTEAFF; DNA: TGTGCCAGCAGTCCGGAACAGGGTCGGTTGGGCACTGAAGCTTTCTTT
size: medium-sized; V: TRBV7-2; D: -; J: TRBJ2-7; CDR3: CASSPIEEVGYEQYF; DNA: TGTGCCAGCAGCCCAATTGAGGAAGTGGGCTACGAGCAGTACTTC
size: -; V: TRBV6-1; D: TRBD1; J: TRBJ2-1; CDR3: CASRRDRDINEQFF; DNA: TGTGCCAGCAGAAGGGACAGGGACATCAATGAGCAGTTCTTC
size: medium-sized; V: TRBV4-3; D: TRBD2; J: TRBJ2-2; CDR3: CASSQVGGGTGELFF; DNA: TGCGCCAGCAGCCAAGTCGGGGGGGGCACCGGGGAGCTGTTTTTT
size: many; V: TRBV29-1; D: -; J: TRBJ2-7; CDR3: CSVGGGTEEQYF; DNA: TGCAGCGTTGGAGGGGGAACGGAGGAGCAGTACTTC
size: medium-sized; V: TRBV11-2; D: -; J: TRBJ2-7; CDR3: CASSLAGAGYEQYF; DNA: TGTGCCAGCAGTCTTGCCGGCGCAGGCTACGAGCAGTACTTC
size: medium-sized; V: TRBV18; D: -; J: TRBJ1-5; CDR3: CASSPTAPDSILNQPQHF; DNA: TGTGCCAGCTCCCCGACCGCGCCCGATAGTATCTTAAATCAGCCCCAGCATTTT
size: medium-sized; V: TRBV2; D: -; J: TRBJ1-2; CDR3: CASSESGSRPYGYTF; DNA: TGTGCCAGCAGTGAATCGGGCAGCCGCCCCTATGGCTACACCTTC
size: few; V: TRBV10-3; D: -; J: TRBJ2-5; CDR3: CAISPHWGLGQETQYF; DNA: TGTGCCATCAGCCCCCATTGGGGGTTGGGGCAAGAGACCCAGTACTTC
size: medium-sized; V: TRBV5-1; D: -; J: TRBJ2-7; CDR3: CASSNRASSYEQYF; DNA: TGCGCCAGCAGCAACCGGGCCTCCTCCTACGAGCAGTACTTC
size: -; V: TRBV5-1; D: -; J: TRBJ2-1; CDR3: CASARASYNVQFF; DNA: TGCGCCAGCGCCAGAGCTTCCTACAATGTGCAGTTCTTC
size: medium-sized; V: TRBV29-1; D: TRBD2; J: TRBJ2-1; CDR3: CSVIGSGGNNNEQFF; DNA: TGCAGCGTTATTGGTTCCGGGGGGAATAACAATGAGCAGTTCTTC
size: once; V: TRBV10-3; D: -; J: TRBJ2-4; CDR3: CAISGSAVAKNIQYF; DNA: TGTGCCATCAGTGGGTCAGCGGTAGCCAAAAACATTCAGTACTTC
size: medium-sized; V: TRBV27; D: -; J: TRBJ2-2; CDR3: CASSLGRATGELFF; DNA: TGTGCCAGCAGTTTGGGGCGAGCCACCGGGGAGCTGTTTTTT
size: many; V: TRBV3-1; D: TRBD2; J: TRBJ2-1; CDR3: CASRRTSGRYEQFF; DNA: TGTGCCAGCAGGCGGACTAGCGGGAGATACGAGCAGTTCTTC
size: medium-sized; V: TRBV20-1; D: -; J: TRBJ1-3; CDR3: CSARDRVLGRSSGNTIYF; DNA: TGCAGTGCTAGAGATAGAGTTCTTGGCAGGAGCTCTGGAAACACCATATATTTT